This TCR beta chain was sequenced in a study of blood T cell repertoires in COVID-19. Across the whole study: PBMCs, B-cell-depleted T cells, or T cells were the source of the cDNA or gDNA that made up the material.

A note on this clone: The sample contains more than one DNA sequence encoding this CDR3.

Exposed participants came across a COVID-19 case within 2 weeks before study entry. The V segment lost 5 bases and the J segment 3 bases; nucleotides outside the gene matches: 7. The CDR3 totals 15 residues. The germline CDR1 and CDR2 sequences are MNHEY and SMNVEV (reference sequence). Measured with immunoSEQ multiplex PCR; TCRdb has only the in-frame clones, and not every one. The data contain over 200,000 clones, 86% of them singletons. The chain has TRBV27 and TRBJ2-3; 8 bases are shared with TRBD2. The sequenced material came from PBMCs or T cells enriched from blood (not recorded which). The receptor's source is a woman aged 25 to 39 who had been exposed to COVID-19. CDR3: CASSLRGGWTDTQYF. The CDR3 DNA is TGTGCCAGCAGTCTCCGGGGGGGGTGGACAGATACGCAGTATTTT.